The 31 T cell receptor beta chains given below trace back to one sample, sequenced in a study of graft-versus-host responses after intestinal transplantation. Antigens of these TCRs are unknown. Clones were read by immunoSEQ multiplex PCR, and TCRdb kept only the in-frame ones, dropping some. This sample carries about 28,000 clones, about four fifths of them seen once, and the ten largest clones take around 20%. The sequencing used unstimulated CD8+ T cells sorted from spleen or lymph node cells, collected before intestinal transplant. The receptors shown here come from a human donor who received an intestinal transplant.

This rearrangement joins TRBV27 to TRBJ2-1; 8 nucleotides align to TRBD2. Trimming at V came to 5 bases and at J to 7 bases, leaving 10 bases not matched to a gene. The CDR3 loop spans 15 amino acids. From germline, CDR1 is MNHEY and CDR2 SMNVEV (reference sequence). Written as DNA, the CDR3 is TGTGCCAGCAGTGCGCTAGCGGGTCTGTTGAATGAGCAGTTCTTC. This translates into CASSALAGLLNEQFF.

The rearrangement links TRBV5-6 to TRBJ1-2; D ambiguous. The CDR3 is 13 amino acids. The V and J ends lost 4 bases and 4 bases respectively, with 11 bases between them. CDR1 SGHDT and CDR2 YYEEEE come from the germline V gene. CDR3 coding DNA: TGTGCCAGCAGCCTACTGAGAGGCTATGGCTACACCTTC. Encoded protein: CASSLLRGYGYTF.

The V and J genes are TRBV2 and TRBJ2-7; D gene ambiguous. V was pared by 7 bases and J by 3 bases, with 19 bases between. Germline V gene lookup returns CDR1 SNHLY and CDR2 FYNNEI. This CDR3 comprises 15 residues. The CDR3 coding sequence is TGTGCCAGCATAGCCCCTCGCAGTGGAATCTACGAGCAGTACTTC. Protein: CASIAPRSGIYEQYF.

The V call is TRBV4-1, the J call TRBJ2-1; 13 bases align to TRBD2. V trimming: 1 base; J trimming: 1 base; junction bases outside the gene matches: 16. CDR3 size: 22 residues. Germline lookup yields CDR1 MGHRA and CDR2 YSYEKL. CDR3 DNA: TGCGCCAGCAGCCAAGTCCGGGCTGCCGGGACTAGCGGGATAGGGTCCTACAATGAGCAGTTCTTC. It encodes CASSQVRAAGTSGIGSYNEQFF.

The chain employs TRBV7-9 and TRBJ2-7, with a tentative D call TRBD1 (5 bases). The ends were cut back, 5 bases at V and 1 base at J, with 12 bases in the middle. Germline CDR1 is SEHNR and CDR2 is FQNEAQ (reference sequence). The CDR3 has 14 residues. The CDR3 DNA reads as TGTGCCAGCAGCCAAGACAGTTATTCCTACGAGCAGTACTTC. Its protein is CASSQDSYSYEQYF.

This clone has only one observation. This chain links TRBV5-1 with TRBJ1-4; D may be TRBD1 (6 bases). Trimming cost V 4 bases and J 5 bases, with 15 bases left between them. The CDR3 has 15 amino acids. Germline CDR1 SGHRS, CDR2 YFSETQ. The CDR3 DNA reads as TGCGCCAGCAGCCCGGTGACAGGCCCAAATGAAAAACTGTTTTTT. Translating gives CASSPVTGPNEKLFF.

This chain uses TRBV10-1 with TRBJ2-1, with 10 nucleotides matching TRBD2. Germline trimming cut 2 bases from V and 2 bases from J; bases unmatched to any gene: 6. Germline-derived CDR1 and CDR2 are WNHNN and SYGVQD (reference sequence). The CDR3 loop spans 17 amino acids. CDR3 nucleotide sequence: TGCGCCAGCAGTGAGGGTCCAACTAGCGGGACCTACAATGAGCAGTTCTTC. This translates into CASSEGPTSGTYNEQFF.

This chain joins TRBV5-4 and TRBJ1-2; D unresolved. The CDR3 totals 13 residues. Germline values: CDR1 SGHNT, CDR2 YYREEE (reference sequence). Trimming took 0 bases from V and 5 from J, leaving 8 bases between them. CDR3 nucleotides: TGTGCCAGCAGCTTGGACAAGTCGTATGGCTACACCTTC. Translation: CASSLDKSYGYTF.

The V call is TRBV19, the J call TRBJ1-2, with 8 bases matching TRBD1. The CDR3 covers 11 residues. V was pared by 7 bases and J by 8 bases, with 3 bases of the junction left unmatched. CDR1 is LNHDA, CDR2 SQIVND, per germline (reference sequence). CDR3 sequence reads: CASIGQGGYTF. The CDR3 DNA reads TGTGCCAGTATAGGACAGGGCGGCTACACCTTC.

The V and J genes are TRBV2 and TRBJ2-2; TRBD1 matches at 9 bases. The CDR3 has 15 residues. V trimming: 4 bases; J trimming: 6 bases; junction bases outside the gene matches: 6. Germline-derived CDR1 and CDR2 are SNHLY and FYNNEI. The CDR3 spells CASSAWDRVPGELFF. In nucleotides, the CDR3 is TGTGCCAGCAGTGCCTGGGACAGGGTTCCCGGGGAGCTGTTTTTT. Supplemented by reference TRBV2 and TRBJ2-2, the full variable domain reads EPEVTQTPSHQVTQMGQEVILRCVPISNHLYFYWYRQILGQKVEFLVSFYNNEISEKSEIFDDQFSVERPDGSNFTLKIRSTKLEDSAMYFCASSAWDRVPGELFFGEGSRLTVL.

The rearrangement links TRBV19 to TRBJ1-1, with D unresolved. The CDR3 extends over 14 amino acids. V lost 5 bases and J lost 2, with 12 bases in between. Germline CDR1 reads LNHDA; CDR2 reads SQIVND (reference sequence). CDR3 protein: CASSSDGINTEAFF. CDR3 DNA: TGTGCCAGTAGTTCGGACGGGATTAACACTGAAGCTTTCTTT.

The rearrangement links TRBV6-1 to TRBJ1-5, with D hard to call. Germline CDR1 MNHNS, CDR2 SASEGT. The CDR3 consists of 16 residues. Deletions cut 3 bases from V and 6 bases from J, with 18 bases between. The CDR3 loop reads CASSEGHGGLFQPQHF. The CDR3 bases are TGTGCCAGCAGTGAGGGTCATGGCGGACTTTTTCAGCCCCAGCATTTT.

The rearrangement uses TRBV27 and TRBJ1-4; 8 nucleotides match TRBD1. Trimming took 5 bases from V and 8 from J; bases not matched to a gene: 13. CDR1 and CDR2 (germline): MNHEY, SMNVEV (reference sequence). The CDR3 contains 16 residues. CDR3 sequence (DNA): TGTGCCAGCAGTCCCCAGGACACAGGGGGTCGGGAAAAACTGTTTTTT. This translates into CASSPQDTGGREKLFF. Based on the CDR3 plus reference TRBV27 and TRBJ1-4, the full variable domain is EAQVTQNPRYLITVTGKKLTVTCSQNMNHEYMSWYRQDPGLGLRQIYYSMNVEVTDKGDVPEGYKVSRKEKRNFPLILESPSPNQTSLYFCASSPQDTGGREKLFFGSGTQLSVL.

The CDR3 reads CAATETGEHEQYF. Written as DNA, the CDR3 is TGTGCCGCTACGGAGACAGGGGAACACGAGCAGTACTTC. The chain recombines TRBV28 with TRBJ2-7; 8 positions match TRBD1. Germline CDR1 is MDHEN and CDR2 is SYDVKM. The ends lost 11 bases at V and 5 bases at J; junction bases unmatched: 11. This CDR3 is built from 13 residues.

The chain links TRBV28 to TRBJ2-3; 12 bases map to TRBD2. V lost 6 bases to trimming and J lost 4 bases; unmatched junction nucleotides: 17. Looked up from germline, CDR1 is MDHEN and CDR2 is SYDVKM. CDR3 length equals 19 residues. The CDR3 loop is CASRRPLAGGPSPPDTQYF. In nucleotides, the CDR3 is TGTGCCAGCAGGCGCCCCCTAGCGGGAGGGCCCTCTCCACCAGATACGCAGTATTTT.

This chain links TRBV15 with TRBJ1-1; 10 positions match TRBD1. CDR1 and CDR2 from the germline V gene are LNHNV and YYDKDF (reference sequence). V trimming: 3 bases; J trimming: 1 base; junction bases outside the gene matches: 8. The CDR3 is 17 amino acids. Written as DNA, the CDR3 is TGTGCCACCAGCAGTAGGGACAGGGGAGTTTCGAACACTGAAGCTTTCTTT. Residues: CATSSRDRGVSNTEAFF. The complete variable domain, with remaining parts taken from reference TRBV15 and TRBJ1-1, reads DAMVIQNPRYQVTQFGKPVTLSCSQTLNHNVMYWYQQKSSQAPKLLFHYYDKDFNNEADTPDNFQSRRPNTSFCFLDIRSPGLGDTAMYLCATSSRDRGVSNTEAFFGQGTRLTVV.

The chain is built from TRBV15 and TRBJ2-2; D is undetermined. Germline-derived CDR1 and CDR2 are LNHNV and YYDKDF (reference sequence). The CDR3 runs to 17 residues. V was shortened by 0 bases and J by 4 bases, with 15 bases between the two germline ends. This CDR3 reads CATSRDRLGVSTGELFF. In DNA, the CDR3 is TGTGCCACCAGCAGAGATCGGCTGGGCGTGAGCACCGGGGAGCTGTTTTTT.

CDR3 sequence: CASSEGNEQYF. The CDR3 DNA follows: TGTGCCAGCAGCGAGGGAAACGAGCAGTACTTC. This sequence joins TRBV27 and TRBJ2-7; D is possibly TRBD2 (5 bases). CDR3 length: 11 amino acids. The V gene lost 6 bases and the J gene lost 5 bases, with 8 bases spanning the gap. Germline CDR1 MNHEY, CDR2 SMNVEV (reference sequence).

The V gene is TRBV27, the J gene TRBJ2-5; D is possibly TRBD1 (6 bases). Germline CDR1 reads MNHEY; CDR2 reads SMNVEV (reference sequence). V dropped 5 bases and J dropped 5 bases, with 15 bases sitting between them. The CDR3 length is 14 residues. The CDR3: CASSPDRFGETQYF. CDR3 nucleotide sequence: TGTGCCAGCAGTCCCGACAGGTTCGGGGAGACCCAGTACTTC.

The chain joins TRBV7-9 to TRBJ2-1; 9 nucleotides line up with TRBD2. The CDR3 consists of 17 residues. Germline V lookup: CDR1 SEHNR, CDR2 FQNEAQ (reference sequence). Trimming removed 0 bases from V and 7 bases from J; junction bases left unmatched: 10. The DNA of the CDR3 is TGTGCCAGCAGCTTAGCGTACGGCGGGAGGGCGAGGAATGAGCAGTTCTTC. As protein: CASSLAYGGRARNEQFF.

V gene TRBV4-1 combines with J gene TRBJ2-7, with 9 bases matching TRBD1. This CDR3 region has 15 residues. V dropped 5 bases and J dropped 4; count of bases not matched to a gene: 9. Germline V CDR1 and CDR2: MGHRA, YSYEKL. The CDR3 coding sequence is TGCGCCAGCAGCGCATGGACAGGGGAGGGGTACGAGCAGTACTTC. Translating gives CASSAWTGEGYEQYF.

The V and J genes are TRBV19 and TRBJ2-3, with D unclear. The length of the CDR3 is 17 residues. The germline gives CDR1 LNHDA, CDR2 SQIVND (reference sequence). Trimming took 2 bases from V and 4 from J, leaving 19 bases between them. The CDR3 is CASSIIQPTGWADTQYF. For the CDR3, the DNA is TGTGCCAGTAGTATAATACAACCCACCGGGTGGGCAGATACGCAGTATTTT.

The genes are TRBV5-6 and TRBJ2-5, with 7 bases aligning to TRBD1. The CDR3 is 17 residues long. Losses at the gene ends were 3 bases for V and 4 bases for J; bases not matched to a gene: 15. The germline V gene encodes CDR1 SGHDT and CDR2 YYEEEE. Written as DNA, the CDR3 is TGTGCCAGCAGCTACGCTTTCGGGACAGAATGGGGAGAGACCCAGTACTTC. Its translation is CASSYAFGTEWGETQYF.

The chain uses TRBV2 and TRBJ2-3, with TRBD2 matching over 11 bases. V trimming: 4 bases; J trimming: 6 bases; junction bases outside the gene matches: 6. Germline assignment: CDR1 SNHLY and CDR2 FYNNEI. The CDR3 length is 15 residues. CDR3 bases: TGTGCCAGCAGTGTTACTAGCGGGGGTGTGGATACGCAGTATTTT. Its translation is CASSVTSGGVDTQYF. Together with reference TRBV2 and TRBJ2-3, the CDR3 gives the full variable domain: EPEVTQTPSHQVTQMGQEVILRCVPISNHLYFYWYRQILGQKVEFLVSFYNNEISEKSEIFDDQFSVERPDGSNFTLKIRSTKLEDSAMYFCASSVTSGGVDTQYFGPGTRLTVL.

V usage is TRBV4-2 and J usage is TRBJ2-7; D possibly corresponds to TRBD1 (6 bases). Germline CDR1 reads LGHNA; CDR2 reads YNFKEQ. The CDR3 runs to 14 residues. Trimming removed 2 bases at V and 7 bases at J, with 15 bases between. The CDR3 bases are TGTGCCAGCAGCCAATGGGGTATGAGGGGGGAGCAGTACTTC. Encoded protein: CASSQWGMRGEQYF.

This clone was counted between two and nine times. The chain links TRBV4-1 to TRBJ2-5, with a possible D match to TRBD2 (5 bases). V shed 3 bases and J shed 5 bases, with 13 bases lying between them. Germline V gene data show CDR1 as MGHRA and CDR2 as YSYEKL. The CDR3 has 14 amino acids. CDR3 nucleotides: TGCGCCAGCAGCCACCTGGGCTCGGGGGAGACCCAGTACTTC. This codes for CASSHLGSGETQYF.

The rearrangement uses TRBV7-4 and TRBJ1-1, with 9 bases identical to TRBD1. Unmatched junction bases numbered 5, after V lost 6 bases and J lost 3 bases. Looked up from germline, CDR1 is SGHVT and CDR2 is SQSDAQ. This CDR3 is built from 14 residues. The CDR3 here is CASRVQGAHTEAFF. The CDR3 DNA reads TGTGCCAGCAGGGTACAGGGGGCGCACACTGAAGCTTTCTTT.

This clone was seen just once. The V and J genes are TRBV5-6 and TRBJ2-7; D gene uncertain. Trimming took off 5 bases at V and 3 bases at J, with 15 bases between the two ends. The CDR3 is 14 residues long. Germline V gene data show CDR1 as SGHDT and CDR2 as YYEEEE. The CDR3 DNA follows: TGTGCCAGCAGTCCCGGAGTTCGGAACTACGAGCAGTACTTC. Translating gives CASSPGVRNYEQYF.

The V gene is TRBV10-1, the J gene TRBJ2-1, with a possible D match to TRBD1 (5 bases). V dropped 5 bases and J dropped 7 bases, with 9 bases sitting between them. The V gene's germline CDR1 is WNHNN and CDR2 SYGVQD (reference sequence). CDR3 size: 12 residues. This CDR3 is CASSQGANEQFF. CDR3 DNA: TGCGCCAGCAGTCAGGGTGCGAATGAGCAGTTCTTC.

The CDR3 here is CASSSGTQGYEQYF. As DNA, the CDR3 is TGTGCCAGCAGTTCCGGGACTCAAGGATACGAGCAGTACTTC. This chain uses TRBV27 with TRBJ2-7; D perhaps matches TRBD2 (6 bases). V was clipped by 4 bases and J by 4 bases, with 14 bases between them. This CDR3 contains 14 residues. CDR1 is MNHEY, CDR2 SMNVEV, per germline (reference sequence).

J is TRBJ1-1 and V is TRBV2; TRBD1 is a possible D gene (6 bases). Trimming removed 7 bases at V and 5 bases at J, with 17 bases between. The CDR3 sequence is 14 residues long. Germline V CDR1 and CDR2: SNHLY, FYNNEI. Written as DNA, the CDR3 is TGTGCCAGCACCCTACAGGGAGACGGGACTGAAGCTTTCTTT. This encodes CASTLQGDGTEAFF.